This TCR beta chain came from a study of cytomegalovirus exposure and HLA in healthy donors. Germline CDR1 SEHNR, CDR2 FQNEAQ (reference sequence). This CDR3 comprises 13 residues. Trimming cost V 4 bases and J 4 bases, with 10 bases left between them. Study observations and caveats: Most TCR sequences showed up rarely, but some public TCRs showed up in many donors.

Use of 60 Vbeta and 13 Jbeta primers characterized the PCR. The table came from immunoSEQ multiplex PCR; TCRdb's copy has only in-frame clones and leaves some out. This table holds 100,000 to 150,000 clones, 80% found once. Remarks on this clone: Its antigen is still unknown.

Healthy people donating bone marrow made up the donors. This rearrangement joins TRBV7-9 to TRBJ1-1; D is unclear. Material: PBMCs. The origin of this receptor is a middle-aged man in good health and CMV-seronegative. The CDR3 region is CASSYSEGTEAFF. For the CDR3, the DNA is TGTGCCAGCAGCTACAGCGAGGGCACTGAAGCTTTCTTT.